A selection of T cell receptor beta chains follows, all from one sample in a study of cytomegalovirus exposure and HLA in healthy donors. The repertoire was sequenced with immunoSEQ multiplex PCR; TCRdb's copy has only in-frame clones and lacks some. The repertoire holds 150,000 to 200,000 clones, with 80% to 90% as singletons. Sequencing input: PBMCs. Receptors originate from a woman aged 18-30 years in good health and CMV-seronegative. Both conserved end residues are part of each CDR3. D genes are given only for firm matches. Expanded clones are given a class, and other clones once, few, many or no size at all.

-	-	TRBV19	14	CASKGGGWIAEAFF
-	-	TRBV10-2	12	CASMELAYEQYF
-	-	TRBV5-4	14	CASSPQGQPNTQYF
TRBD1	-	TRBV11-2	15	CASSLVGTGLGELFF
-	once	TRBV5-4	16	CASSLGGGRVGTEAFF
-	-	TRBV15	14	CATSRDLDQGGYTF
-	once	TRBV7-8	15	CASSLVGRGEQPQHF
-	-	TRBV19	16	CASTLGGMRSNQPQHF
TRBD2	-	TRBV6-6	16	CASSSPDETSDYEQYF
-	-	TRBV5-1	15	CASSLTVDAGSQAFF
-	-	TRBV27	14	CASSPPSSYNEQFF
-	-	TRBV15	14	CATSSEFGTGELFF
TRBD2	-	TRBV7-9	17	CASTAILAGLGTDTQYF
-	few	TRBV5-4	14	CASSLRLDTGEQYF
TRBD1	few	TRBV7-9	14	CASSFTGVGEKLFF
TRBD1	-	TRBV19	13	CACQGARAGELFF
TRBD1	-	TRBV28	18	CASRTRTGGGFGANVLTF
TRBD1	-	TRBV27	16	CASSSPRGWNTGELFF
TRBD1	-	TRBV5-1	15	CASSLGRQGPYEQYF
-	once	TRBV19	14	CASSMAAGPGELFF
-	-	TRBV10-1	15	CASSEREVRNQPQHF
-	-	TRBV4-1	15	CASSLPGVADEKLFF
-	-	TRBV27	14	CASSTLSGANVLTF
TRBD2	once	TRBV7-9	15	CASSSGGTSGNEQFF
TRBD2	-	TRBV4-2	17	CASSQVFGTSGTDTQYF
-	-	TRBV29-1	11	CSVGQYNEQFF
-	-	TRBV28	14	CASQEDRTSYEQYF
-	-	TRBV5-5	16	CASSQRPTATNEKLFF
-	-	TRBV28	14	CATDGTTRLQPQHF
TRBD2	-	TRBV5-4	18	CASRKGTSGSLGKGAQFF
TRBD1	-	TRBV6-5	15	CASRNTGGRNQPQHF
-	once	TRBV27	14	CASSFSRGSDTQYF
-	few	TRBV6-4	20	CASSDSPVKGVLPTNEKLFF